This is a list of T cell receptor beta chains from one sample in a study of T-cell memory formation after mild COVID-19. One entry per CDR3 protein, called by TCRdb with MiXCR from the 5' RACE reads. The sample yields 350,000 to 500,000 distinct CDR3 sequences, around 22% seen once. Sequencing was carried out using PBMCs or a T cell subset sorted from them (not recorded which). Source of these receptors: an adult woman who had mild COVID-19 (a few samples of this study predate the infection). Cell type and time point are not known. The CDR3 runs from the conserved cysteine through the conserved F or W. A D gene is named only where the DNA matches it firmly. A clone size is listed for some rows: how often the clone was seen (once, few, many), or a class if it is expanded.

TRBJ2-1 TRBV4-2 16 . TRBD1 CASSQFPGQDNNEQFF TGTGCCAGCAGCCAATTCCCGGGACAGGATAACAATGAGCAGTTCTTC
TRBJ2-1 TRBV4-3 17 once . CASSQAAYSAGYNEQFF TGCGCCAGCAGCCAAGCCGCCTACTCCGCTGGGTACAATGAGCAGTTCTTC
TRBJ1-1 TRBV11-3 20 few TRBD1 CASSLRPPRDRGRRGTEAFF TGTGCCAGCAGCCTCCGACCACCACGGGACAGGGGAAGGAGGGGCACTGAAGCTTTCTTT
TRBJ1-2 TRBV6-5 15 . . CASKAVALPLYGYTF TGTGCCAGCAAGGCTGTTGCTCTACCTCTTTATGGCTACACCTTC
TRBJ2-5 TRBV7-9 14 many . CASSLVGGQETQYF TGTGCCAGCAGCTTAGTCGGGGGCCAAGAGACCCAGTACTTC
TRBJ1-2 TRBV6-1 11 few TRBD1 CATDRGWGYTF TGTGCCACCGACAGGGGCTGGGGCTACACCTTC
TRBJ2-1 TRBV7-9 16 . . CASSPQGRLASIEQFF TGTGCCAGCAGCCCACAAGGGCGTCTAGCGTCAATTGAGCAGTTCTTC
TRBJ2-5 TRBV7-8 14 few . CASSPDGGIETQYF TGTGCCAGCAGCCCGGATGGGGGTATAGAGACCCAGTACTTC
TRBJ1-1 TRBV4-3 17 few TRBD1 CASSPGQGALTNTEAFF TGCGCCAGCAGCCCCGGACAGGGGGCTTTAACGAACACTGAAGCTTTCTTT
TRBJ2-3 TRBV19 17 few . CASTPGKGPSGTDTQYF TGTGCCAGTACCCCAGGGAAGGGGCCCTCCGGCACAGATACGCAGTATTTT
TRBJ1-1 TRBV6-5 14 . TRBD1 CASSGDRANTEAFF TGTGCCAGCAGCGGGGACAGGGCGAACACTGAAGCTTTCTTT
TRBJ2-5 TRBV5-6 16 few TRBD1 CASSPRWTGIGETQYF TGTGCCAGCAGCCCGCGCTGGACAGGGATCGGGGAGACCCAGTACTTC
TRBJ2-3 TRBV12-3/TRBV12-4 16 . . CASSGDLAISTDTQYF TGTGCCAGCAGCGGGGATCTAGCAATTAGCACAGATACGCAGTATTTT
TRBJ1-2 TRBV7-9 15 few TRBD1 CASSPQGDRDYGYTF TGTGCCAGCAGCCCCCAGGGGGACAGGGACTATGGCTACACCTTC
TRBJ2-2 TRBV7-9 14 many . CASSLRDTGGELFF TGTGCCAGCAGCTTGAGGGACACGGGCGGGGAGCTGTTTTTT
TRBJ2-7 TRBV15 12 . TRBD1 CATGQGAREQYF TGTGCCACCGGACAGGGGGCGAGGGAGCAGTACTTC
TRBJ2-3 TRBV7-2 17 few . CASSPPGWGTSTDTQYF TGTGCCAGCAGCCCCCCTGGATGGGGGACTAGCACAGATACGCAGTATTTT
TRBJ1-1 TRBV6-1 12 . . CASSVRDTEAFF TGTGCCAGCAGTGTAAGGGACACTGAAGCTTTCTTT
TRBJ2-5 TRBV29-1 13 . . CSVDPPEQETQYF TGCAGCGTTGACCCCCCAGAACAAGAGACCCAGTACTTC
TRBJ1-1 TRBV7-9 14 . . CASSLAPRGTEAFF TGTGCCAGCAGCTTGGCCCCACGAGGCACTGAAGCTTTCTTT
TRBJ1-5 TRBV3-1 13 . . CASSEGSNQPQHF TGTGCCAGCAGTGAGGGTAGCAATCAGCCCCAGCATTTT
TRBJ2-7 TRBV19 11 . TRBD1 CALRQGHEQYF TGTGCACTACGACAGGGTCACGAGCAGTACTTC
TRBJ2-1 TRBV18 15 few . CASSQTELTNNEQFF TGTGCCAGCTCTCAAACAGAGCTAACTAACAATGAGCAGTTCTTC
TRBJ2-5 TRBV7-7 15 . . CASSLGVGRLTAQYF TGTGCTAGCAGCTTAGGAGTCGGAAGGCTAACGGCCCAGTACTTC
TRBJ2-5 TRBV10-3 16 few TRBD2 CAISVGSGGFQETQYF TGTGCCATCAGTGTCGGTAGCGGGGGTTTCCAAGAGACCCAGTACTTC
TRBJ2-7 TRBV7-2 15 . TRBD1 CASSLDRGLSYEQYF TGTGCCAGCAGCTTGGACAGGGGGCTCTCCTACGAGCAGTACTTC
TRBJ2-3 TRBV11-2 13 few . CASSPNPAGTQYF TGTGCCAGCAGCCCGAATCCAGCGGGTACGCAGTATTTT
TRBJ2-5 TRBV10-3 17 . TRBD1 CATSPGVGQGSDETQYF TGTGCCACCTCACCCGGCGTTGGACAGGGCAGTGATGAGACCCAGTACTTC
TRBJ2-3 TRBV5-5 15 once . CASKESGPSTDTQYF TGTGCCAGCAAGGAAAGCGGGCCTAGCACAGATACGCAGTATTTT
TRBJ2-1 TRBV6-5 17 . TRBD2 CASSYSIASGGANEQFF TGTGCCAGCAGTTACTCGATTGCGAGCGGGGGGGCCAATGAGCAGTTCTTC
TRBJ1-6 TRBV5-1 15 . . CASSLEVRGGSPLHF TGCGCCAGCAGCTTGGAGGTCAGGGGTGGTTCACCCCTCCACTTT
TRBJ2-1 TRBV12-3/TRBV12-4 15 many . CASSLGRSGYNEQFF TGTGCCAGCAGCCTCGGGAGAAGCGGCTACAATGAGCAGTTCTTC
TRBJ2-7 TRBV3-1 15 few TRBD1 CASSQGTGGAAEQYF TGTGCCAGCAGCCAGGGGACAGGGGGCGCGGCCGAGCAGTACTTC
TRBJ2-6 TRBV24-1 16 . . CATSGSRGTGANVLTF TGTGCCACCAGTGGTAGTCGGGGCACTGGGGCCAACGTCCTGACTTTC
TRBJ2-5 TRBV24-1 17 many TRBD1 CATSEPTGIEGVETQYF TGTGCCACCAGTGAGCCGACAGGGATCGAGGGCGTGGAGACCCAGTACTTC
TRBJ2-1 TRBV7-2 12 few . CASSRRMREQFF TGTGCCAGCAGCCGACGGATGCGGGAGCAGTTCTTC
TRBJ1-5 TRBV25-1 12 . . CASSGPNQPQHF TGTGCCAGCAGTGGCCCTAATCAGCCCCAGCATTTT
TRBJ1-1 TRBV20-1 13 . . CSAILQGTTEAFF TGCAGTGCAATCCTACAGGGAACCACTGAAGCTTTCTTT
TRBJ1-4 TRBV12-3/TRBV12-4 14 few . CASSFAERNEKLFF TGTGCCAGCAGTTTTGCAGAGCGAAATGAAAAACTGTTTTTT
TRBJ1-1 TRBV29-1 13 . . CSSRAGMNTEAFF TGCAGCTCGAGGGCGGGGATGAACACTGAAGCTTTCTTT
TRBJ1-5 TRBV20-1 15 few . CSAKRAEYSNQPQHF TGCAGTGCTAAGCGGGCGGAGTATAGCAATCAGCCCCAGCATTTT
TRBJ1-1 TRBV12-3/TRBV12-4 11 many . CASSRNTEAFF TGTGCCAGCAGCCGCAACACTGAAGCTTTCTTT
TRBJ2-7 TRBV29-1 14 . . CSVVTGTTSGEQYF TGCAGCGTTGTCACCGGGACCACCTCGGGGGAGCAGTACTTC
TRBJ1-2 TRBV24-1 13 . . CATSDFLSLGYTF TGTGCCACCAGTGATTTTTTGAGTTTGGGCTACACCTTC
TRBJ2-7 TRBV29-1 12 few . CSVKGPTYEQYF TGCAGCGTTAAGGGACCGACCTACGAGCAGTACTTC
TRBJ2-7 TRBV11-2 13 few . CASSLDLLTREYF TGTGCCAGCAGCTTAGATCTTCTGACGAGGGAGTACTTC
TRBJ1-2 TRBV9 15 few . CASSVDGHGRYGYTF TGTGCCAGCAGCGTAGATGGACACGGGAGGTATGGCTACACCTTC
TRBJ2-3 TRBV7-2 16 few . CASSLAGGKSTDTQYF TGTGCCAGCAGCTTAGCGGGTGGGAAATCCACAGATACGCAGTATTTT
TRBJ1-3 TRBV9 15 few . CASSATTGSGNTIYF TGTGCCAGCAGCGCTACAACAGGGTCTGGAAACACCATATATTTT
TRBJ1-2 TRBV20-1 13 few . CSARGRKGYGYTF TGCAGTGCTAGGGGACGGAAGGGTTATGGCTACACCTTC
TRBJ2-7 TRBV4-2 15 . . CASSPRGDTPYEQYF TGTGCCAGCAGCCCCAGGGGGGACACCCCCTACGAGCAGTACTTC
TRBJ2-5 TRBV3-1 12 . . CASSARQETQYF TGTGCCAGCAGCGCGCGCCAAGAGACCCAGTACTTC
TRBJ1-2 TRBV7-8 14 . TRBD1 CASSPGQSRYGYTF TGTGCCAGCAGCCCGGGACAGTCTCGCTATGGCTACACCTTC
TRBJ2-5 TRBV24-1 17 . TRBD2 CATSDFKQAGVQETQYF TGTGCCACCAGTGATTTCAAGCAGGCGGGAGTCCAAGAGACCCAGTACTTC